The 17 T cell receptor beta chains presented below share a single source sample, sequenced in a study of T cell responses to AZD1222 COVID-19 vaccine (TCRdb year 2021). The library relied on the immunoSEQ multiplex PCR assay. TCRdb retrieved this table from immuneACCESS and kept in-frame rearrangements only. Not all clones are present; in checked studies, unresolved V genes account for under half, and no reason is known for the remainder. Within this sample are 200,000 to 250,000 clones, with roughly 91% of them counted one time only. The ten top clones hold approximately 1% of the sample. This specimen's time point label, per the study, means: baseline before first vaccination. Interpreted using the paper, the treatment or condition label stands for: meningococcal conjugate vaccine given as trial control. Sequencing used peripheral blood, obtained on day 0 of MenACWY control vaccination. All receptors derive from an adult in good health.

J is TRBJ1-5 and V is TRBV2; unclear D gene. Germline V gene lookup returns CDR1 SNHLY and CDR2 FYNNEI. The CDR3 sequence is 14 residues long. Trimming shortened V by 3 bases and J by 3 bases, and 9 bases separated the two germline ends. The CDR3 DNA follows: TGTGCCAGCAGTGACCGAGCTCCCAATCAGCCCCAGCATTTT. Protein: CASSDRAPNQPQHF.

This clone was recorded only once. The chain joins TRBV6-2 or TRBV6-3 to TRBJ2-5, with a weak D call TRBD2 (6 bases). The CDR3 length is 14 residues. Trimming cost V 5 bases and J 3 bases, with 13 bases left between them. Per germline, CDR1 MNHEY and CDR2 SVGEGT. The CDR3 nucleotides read TGTGCCAGCAGTCTGGCGGGATCGAAAGAGACCCAGTACTTC. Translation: CASSLAGSKETQYF.

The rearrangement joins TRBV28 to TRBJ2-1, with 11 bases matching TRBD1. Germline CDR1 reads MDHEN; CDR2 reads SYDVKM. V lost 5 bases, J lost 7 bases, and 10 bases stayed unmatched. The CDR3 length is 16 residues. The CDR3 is CASSRAGTGGWNEQFF. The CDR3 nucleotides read TGTGCCAGCAGTAGAGCCGGGACAGGGGGTTGGAATGAGCAGTTCTTC. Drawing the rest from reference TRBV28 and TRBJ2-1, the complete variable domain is DVKVTQSSRYLVKRTGEKVFLECVQDMDHENMFWYRQDPGLGLRLIYFSYDVKMKEKGDIPEGYSVSREKKERFSLILESASTNQTSMYLCASSRAGTGGWNEQFFGPGTRLTVL.

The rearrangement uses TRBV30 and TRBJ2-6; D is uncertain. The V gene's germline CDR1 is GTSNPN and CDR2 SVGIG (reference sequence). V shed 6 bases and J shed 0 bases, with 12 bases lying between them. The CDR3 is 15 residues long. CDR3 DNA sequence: TGTGCCTGTCAACTTGGGATCTCTGGGGCCAACGTCCTGACTTTC. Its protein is CACQLGISGANVLTF.

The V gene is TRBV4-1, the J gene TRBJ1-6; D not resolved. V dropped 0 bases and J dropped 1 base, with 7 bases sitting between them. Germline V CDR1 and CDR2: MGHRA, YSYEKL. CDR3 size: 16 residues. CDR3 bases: TGCGCCAGCAGCCAAGATCTAACTTCCTATAATTCACCCCTCCACTTT. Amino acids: CASSQDLTSYNSPLHF.

The CDR3 spells CASSIMEATYGYTF. In DNA, the CDR3 is TGTGCCAGTAGTATCATGGAGGCGACCTATGGCTACACCTTC. The chain combines TRBV19 with TRBJ1-2; no firm D call. The V and J ends lost 3 bases and 4 bases respectively, with 12 bases between them. Germline values: CDR1 LNHDA, CDR2 SQIVND (reference sequence). CDR3 length equals 14 residues.

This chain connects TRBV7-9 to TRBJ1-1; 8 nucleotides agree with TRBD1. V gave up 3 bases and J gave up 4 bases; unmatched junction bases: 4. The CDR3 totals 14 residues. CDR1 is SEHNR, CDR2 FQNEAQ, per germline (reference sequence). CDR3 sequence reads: CASSLQGAVTEAFF. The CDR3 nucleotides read TGTGCCAGCAGCTTGCAGGGGGCGGTCACTGAAGCTTTCTTT.

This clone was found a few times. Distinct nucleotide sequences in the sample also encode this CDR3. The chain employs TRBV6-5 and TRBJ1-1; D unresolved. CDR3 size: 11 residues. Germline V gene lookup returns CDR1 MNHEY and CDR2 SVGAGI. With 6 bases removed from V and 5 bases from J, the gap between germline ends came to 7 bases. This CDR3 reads CASRGGTEAFF. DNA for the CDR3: TGTGCCAGCAGGGGAGGTACTGAAGCTTTCTTT.

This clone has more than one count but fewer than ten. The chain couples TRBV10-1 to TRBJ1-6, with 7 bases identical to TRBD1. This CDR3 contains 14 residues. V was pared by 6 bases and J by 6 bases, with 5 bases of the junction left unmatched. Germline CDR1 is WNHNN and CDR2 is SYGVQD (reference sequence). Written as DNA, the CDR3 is TGCGCCAGCAGACAGGGGCCCCCTAATTCACCCCTCCACTTT. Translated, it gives CASRQGPPNSPLHF.

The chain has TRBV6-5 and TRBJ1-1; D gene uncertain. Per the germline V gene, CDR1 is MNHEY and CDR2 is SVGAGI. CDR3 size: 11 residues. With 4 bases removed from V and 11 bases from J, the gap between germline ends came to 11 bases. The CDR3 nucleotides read TGTGCCAGCAGTTCCTTCGCGGAGGCTTTCTTT. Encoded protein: CASSSFAEAFF.

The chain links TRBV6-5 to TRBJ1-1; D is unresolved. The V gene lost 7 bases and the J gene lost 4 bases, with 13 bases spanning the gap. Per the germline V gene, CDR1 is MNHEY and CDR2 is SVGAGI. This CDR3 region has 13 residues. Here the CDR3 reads CASNTARSTEAFF. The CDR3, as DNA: TGTGCCAGCAACACGGCCAGAAGCACTGAAGCTTTCTTT.

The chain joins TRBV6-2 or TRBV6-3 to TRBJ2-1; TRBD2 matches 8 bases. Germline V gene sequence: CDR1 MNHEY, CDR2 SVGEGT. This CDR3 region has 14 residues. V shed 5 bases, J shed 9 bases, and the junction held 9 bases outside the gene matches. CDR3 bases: TGTGCCAGCAGTACGCGGGGGGCGAGAGGTGAGCAGTTCTTC. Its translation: CASSTRGARGEQFF.

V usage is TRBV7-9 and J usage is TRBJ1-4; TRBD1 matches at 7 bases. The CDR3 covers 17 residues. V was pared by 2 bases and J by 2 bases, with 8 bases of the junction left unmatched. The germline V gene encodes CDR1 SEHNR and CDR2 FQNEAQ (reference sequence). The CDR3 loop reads CASSLMGQRFTNEKLFF. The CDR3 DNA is TGTGCCAGCAGCTTAATGGGACAGAGGTTTACTAATGAAAAACTGTTTTTT.

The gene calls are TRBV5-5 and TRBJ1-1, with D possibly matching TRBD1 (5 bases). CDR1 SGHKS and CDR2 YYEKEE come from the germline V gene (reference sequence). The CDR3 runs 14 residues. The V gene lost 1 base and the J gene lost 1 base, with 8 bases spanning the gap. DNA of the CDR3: TGTGCCAGCAGCTTGAGCCAGGGGAACACTGAAGCTTTCTTT. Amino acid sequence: CASSLSQGNTEAFF.

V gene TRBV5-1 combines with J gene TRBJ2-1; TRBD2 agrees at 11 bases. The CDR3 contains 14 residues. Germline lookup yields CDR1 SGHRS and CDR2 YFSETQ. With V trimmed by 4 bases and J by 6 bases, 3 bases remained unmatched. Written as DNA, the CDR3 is TGCGCCAGCAGCCCCGGGACTAGCGGCAATGAGCAGTTCTTC. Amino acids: CASSPGTSGNEQFF.

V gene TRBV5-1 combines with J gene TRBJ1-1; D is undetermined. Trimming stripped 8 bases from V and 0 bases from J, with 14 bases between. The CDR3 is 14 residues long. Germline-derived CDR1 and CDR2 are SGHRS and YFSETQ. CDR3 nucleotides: TGCGCCAGTACTATTGGGCCCGTGAACACTGAAGCTTTCTTT. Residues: CASTIGPVNTEAFF.

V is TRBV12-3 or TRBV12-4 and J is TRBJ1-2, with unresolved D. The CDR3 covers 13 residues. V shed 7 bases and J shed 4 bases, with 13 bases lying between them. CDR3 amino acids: CASTQRGFYGYTF. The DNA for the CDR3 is TGTGCCAGCACCCAACGAGGGTTCTATGGCTACACCTTC.